These 18 T cell receptor beta chains came from one sample sequenced in a study of Ad26.COV2.S vaccination and SARS-CoV-2 variants. Assay: immunoSEQ multiplex PCR; the TCRdb copy retains only in-frame clones and omits some. Among about 350,000 clones, around 92% were seen once, and the ten largest hold under 4%. The source was peripheral blood, collected after recovery from COVID-19. The receptors were gathered from a human donor who had recovered from COVID-19.

The gene calls are TRBV2 and TRBJ1-4; D uncertain. CDR3 length: 14 residues. Germline V lookup: CDR1 SNHLY, CDR2 FYNNEI. V lost 4 bases to trimming and J lost 5 bases, with 11 bases between them. As DNA, the CDR3 is TGTGCCAGCAGTGGTGTCGGAACAAATGAAAAACTGTTTTTT. It translates to CASSGVGTNEKLFF.

V usage is TRBV7-9 and J usage is TRBJ2-1; D is unclear. The CDR3 extends over 12 amino acids. CDR1 is SEHNR and CDR2 is FQNEAQ in the germline V gene (reference sequence). Deletions cut 3 bases from V and 9 bases from J, with 9 bases between. The CDR3 loop reads CASSLSAVEQFF. CDR3 DNA sequence: TGTGCCAGCAGCTTGTCCGCGGTTGAGCAGTTCTTC.

The V and J genes are TRBV27 and TRBJ2-5; D not certain. The CDR3 is 15 amino acids. Germline loops: CDR1 MNHEY, CDR2 SMNVEV (reference sequence). Between the trimmed V and J ends, which lost 3 bases and 4 bases, there was a span of 15 bases. The CDR3 protein is CASSFGSAGRETQYF. In DNA form, the CDR3 reads TGTGCCAGCAGTTTCGGTTCGGCAGGAAGAGAGACCCAGTACTTC.

This sequence joins TRBV20-1 and TRBJ2-3, with 13 bases fitting TRBD2. V lost 3 bases and J lost 3; bases outside the gene matches: 9. The germline V gene encodes CDR1 DFQATT and CDR2 SNEGSKA (reference sequence). The CDR3 is made up of 17 amino acids. CDR3: CSASTRTSGGGTDTQYF. CDR3 in DNA: TGCAGTGCTAGTACCAGGACTAGCGGGGGTGGGACAGATACGCAGTATTTT.

This chain links TRBV5-1 with TRBJ1-2; unclear D gene. The germline gives CDR1 SGHRS, CDR2 YFSETQ. The CDR3 contains 14 residues. V was trimmed by 0 bases and J by 1 base, leaving 7 bases between them. This CDR3 is CASSLDGDNYGYTF. CDR3 DNA sequence: TGCGCCAGCAGCTTGGACGGGGATAACTATGGCTACACCTTC.

This clone was seen once. The chain combines TRBV6-4 with TRBJ2-3, with D hard to call. Trimming took 5 bases from V and 0 from J, leaving 6 bases between them. In germline, CDR1 is MRHNA, CDR2 SNTAGT. The length of the CDR3 is 13 residues. CDR3 sequence reads: CASSRDSTDTQYF. The CDR3 DNA is TGTGCCAGCAGTAGAGACAGCACAGATACGCAGTATTTT.

The chain uses TRBV29-1 and TRBJ2-3, with D possibly matching TRBD1 (5 bases). The germline V gene has CDR1 SQVTM and CDR2 ANQGSEA. V lost 0 bases, J lost 0 bases, and 16 bases lay in between. The CDR3 consists of 17 residues. For the CDR3, the DNA is TGCAGCGTTGAAGATCCGGGCGACAGTCATAGCACAGATACGCAGTATTTT. Amino acids: CSVEDPGDSHSTDTQYF.

V gene TRBV27 combines with J gene TRBJ2-1, with 11 bases aligning to TRBD2. Trimming cost V 4 bases and J 5 bases; bases outside gene matches: 4. Germline lookup yields CDR1 MNHEY and CDR2 SMNVEV (reference sequence). The CDR3 totals 15 residues. CDR3 DNA: TGTGCCAGCAGTTCCCTAGCGGGGGGAAACAATGAGCAGTTCTTC. It codes for CASSSLAGGNNEQFF.

V is TRBV2 and J is TRBJ1-3; TRBD1 matches 7 bases. CDR3 length equals 13 residues. V dropped 6 bases and J dropped 7; count of bases not matched to a gene: 6. Germline loops: CDR1 SNHLY, CDR2 FYNNEI. In DNA, the CDR3 is TGTGCCAGCAGGTGGCAGGGGGGGAACACCATATATTTT. Translated, it gives CASRWQGGNTIYF.

The chain is built from TRBV3-1 (or the pseudogene TRBV3-2) and TRBJ2-5, with 9 bases that match TRBD1. The junction had 3 bases not matched to a gene; V was cut back by 3 bases and J by 1 base. Germline CDR1 reads LGHDT; CDR2 reads YNNKEL (reference sequence). The CDR3 has 15 residues. The CDR3 is CASSHLTGGQETQYF. The CDR3 DNA follows: TGTGCCAGCAGCCACCTGACAGGGGGCCAAGAGACCCAGTACTTC.

This chain links TRBV2 with TRBJ2-3; 7 bases are a match to TRBD2. The V gene end was trimmed by 6 bases and the J gene end by 3 bases; junction bases not matched to a gene: 6. CDR3 length: 14 residues. Germline CDR1 is SNHLY and CDR2 is FYNNEI. CDR3 residues: CASRGGILTDTQYF. CDR3 coding DNA: TGTGCCAGCAGGGGGGGGATTTTAACAGATACGCAGTATTTT. Based on the CDR3 plus reference TRBV2 and TRBJ2-3, the full variable domain is EPEVTQTPSHQVTQMGQEVILRCVPISNHLYFYWYRQILGQKVEFLVSFYNNEISEKSEIFDDQFSVERPDGSNFTLKIRSTKLEDSAMYFCASRGGILTDTQYFGPGTRLTVL.

V gene TRBV19 combines with J gene TRBJ1-5, with a weak D call TRBD1 (6 bases). V was shortened by 7 bases and J by 9 bases, with 13 bases between the two germline ends. Germline CDR1 and CDR2: LNHDA and SQIVND (reference sequence). The length of the CDR3 is 12 residues. The CDR3 is CASNYRDTPQHF. The CDR3 DNA reads as TGTGCCAGTAATTACAGGGATACGCCCCAGCATTTT.

The CDR3 loop is CASSRYTEAFF. The CDR3 DNA reads as TGTGCCAGCAGCCGTTACACTGAAGCTTTCTTT. V gene TRBV5-5 combines with J gene TRBJ1-1; no firm D call. Germline values: CDR1 SGHKS, CDR2 YYEKEE (reference sequence). The CDR3 is 11 amino acids. Trimming took off 4 bases at V and 3 bases at J, with 4 bases between the two ends.

This chain links TRBV5-1 with TRBJ2-5; D is unresolved. This CDR3 has 14 residues. The germline V gene has CDR1 SGHRS and CDR2 YFSETQ. Between the trimmed V and J ends, which lost 0 bases and 1 base, there was a span of 7 bases. For the CDR3, the DNA is TGCGCCAGCAGCTTGGAAGGGATCCAAGAGACCCAGTACTTC. Its translation is CASSLEGIQETQYF.

This chain connects TRBV5-1 to TRBJ1-6; TRBD1 matches at 7 bases. This CDR3 has 14 amino acids. Trimming cost V 4 bases and J 7 bases; bases outside gene matches: 5. CDR1 is SGHRS and CDR2 is YFSETQ in the germline V gene. DNA for the CDR3: TGCGCCAGCAGCGGCGGGACAGTAAATTCACCCCTCCACTTT. This encodes CASSGGTVNSPLHF.

Only one count was recorded for this clone. The gene calls are TRBV19 and TRBJ1-1, with D unresolved. V was shortened by 5 bases and J by 0 bases, with 4 bases between the two germline ends. The CDR3 runs to 12 residues. Germline CDR1 is LNHDA and CDR2 is SQIVND (reference sequence). This CDR3 reads CASSFLNTEAFF. DNA for the CDR3: TGTGCCAGTAGTTTTCTGAACACTGAAGCTTTCTTT.

The chain recombines TRBV6-5 with TRBJ1-1; perhaps TRBD1 as D (5 bases). The germline V gene encodes CDR1 MNHEY and CDR2 SVGAGI. The CDR3 contains 15 residues. V was pared by 6 bases and J by 1 base, with 15 bases between. This chain's CDR3 is CASRPTGTGNTEAFF. The DNA of the CDR3 is TGTGCCAGCAGGCCAACTGGGACGGGGAACACTGAAGCTTTCTTT.

The CDR3 region has the DNA TGTGCCAGCTCCCTCAAGGCGGGACAGGGGGGCGAGCAGTACTTC. It specifies CASSLKAGQGGEQYF. V gene TRBV18 combines with J gene TRBJ2-7, with 11 bases aligning to TRBD1. V lost 6 bases and J lost 6; bases outside the gene matches: 10. The CDR3 is made up of 15 amino acids. Germline loops: CDR1 KGHSH, CDR2 LQKENI.